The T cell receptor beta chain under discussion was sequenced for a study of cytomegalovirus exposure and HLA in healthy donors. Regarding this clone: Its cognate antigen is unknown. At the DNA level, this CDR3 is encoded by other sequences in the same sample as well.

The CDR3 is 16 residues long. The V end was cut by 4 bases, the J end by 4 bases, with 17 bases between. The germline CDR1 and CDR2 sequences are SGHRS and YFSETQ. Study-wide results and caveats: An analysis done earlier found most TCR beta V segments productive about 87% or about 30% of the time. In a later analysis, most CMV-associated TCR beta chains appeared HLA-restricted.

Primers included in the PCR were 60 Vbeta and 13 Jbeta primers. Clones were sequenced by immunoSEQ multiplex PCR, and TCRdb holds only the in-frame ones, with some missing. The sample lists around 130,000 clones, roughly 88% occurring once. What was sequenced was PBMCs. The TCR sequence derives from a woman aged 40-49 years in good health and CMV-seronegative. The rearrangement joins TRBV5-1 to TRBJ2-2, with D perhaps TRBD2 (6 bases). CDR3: CASSLWGVYPTGELFF. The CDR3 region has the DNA TGCGCCAGCAGCCTGTGGGGGGTCTACCCCACCGGGGAGCTGTTTTTT.